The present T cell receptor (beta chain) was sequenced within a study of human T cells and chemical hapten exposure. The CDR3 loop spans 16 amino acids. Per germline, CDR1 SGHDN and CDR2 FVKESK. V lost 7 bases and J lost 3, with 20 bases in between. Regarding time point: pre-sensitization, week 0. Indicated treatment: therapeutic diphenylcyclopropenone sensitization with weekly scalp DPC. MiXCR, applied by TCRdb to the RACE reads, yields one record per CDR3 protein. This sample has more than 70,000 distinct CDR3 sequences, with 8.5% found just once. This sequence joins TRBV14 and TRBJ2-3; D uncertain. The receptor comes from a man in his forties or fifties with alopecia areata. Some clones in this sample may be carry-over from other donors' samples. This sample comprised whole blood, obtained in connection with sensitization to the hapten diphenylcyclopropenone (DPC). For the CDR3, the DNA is TGTGCCAGCACCCCGCCCCTGATCGTTCCAACAGATACGCAGTATTTT. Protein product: CASTPPLIVPTDTQYF.